This T cell receptor beta chain was recovered during a study of blood T cell repertoires in COVID-19. Study background: PBMCs, B-cell-depleted T cells, or T cells provided the cDNA or gDNA that made up the material.

The CDR3 extends over 14 amino acids. V lost 7 bases, J lost 1 base, and 13 bases lay in between. Per germline, CDR1 SGHTA and CDR2 FQGNSA. Repertoires were generated with immunoSEQ multiplex PCR, while TCRdb's copy carries only in-frame clones and drops some. The sample consists of approximately 130,000 clones, about 80% of them appearing once. The receptor was isolated from a human donor in a cohort sampled during active COVID-19. This rearrangement joins TRBV7-2 to TRBJ1-2; D perhaps matches TRBD1 (6 bases). Sequenced material: peripheral blood. The CDR3 sequence: CASTQNRDNYGYTF. DNA of the CDR3: TGTGCCAGCACCCAGAACAGGGATAACTATGGCTACACCTTC.